Listed below are T cell receptor beta chains from one sample, sequenced in a study of identical twins. TCRdb fed the 5' RACE reads into MiXCR, producing one record per CDR3 protein. The data contain 1.5 million to 2 million distinct CDR3 sequences, 25% to 35% of them singletons. Material: cord blood. The receptors were sampled from a newborn girl in good health. Each CDR3 is given with its conserved first and last residue. The D gene is left open where the match is weak. Some rows have no size entry. The others give once, few or many, or a class for an expanded clone.

v_call	j_call	clone_size	d_call	cdr3_aa	cdr3_nt
TRBV3-1	TRBJ1-5	NA	NA	CASSQGNGGQHF	TGTGCCAGCAGCCAAGGTAACGGCGGCCAGCATTTT
TRBV7-9	TRBJ1-2	NA	NA	CASSLFGPQNYGYTF	TGTGCCAGCAGCTTATTCGGTCCCCAGAACTATGGCTACACCTTC
TRBV12-5	TRBJ2-5	few	NA	CASGFSGHQETQYF	TGTGCTAGTGGTTTTTCGGGACACCAAGAGACCCAGTACTTC
TRBV12-3/TRBV12-4	TRBJ2-1	few	TRBD1	CASTLPGDSGAYNEQFF	TGTGCCAGCACCCTCCCAGGGGACAGTGGGGCCTACAATGAGCAGTTCTTC
TRBV6-1	TRBJ1-2	NA	TRBD1	CASSEAKTGQGYGYTF	TGTGCCAGCAGTGAAGCCAAGACAGGGCAAGGCTATGGCTACACCTTC
TRBV13	TRBJ2-2	NA	NA	CASSLVWPGENTGELFF	TGTGCCAGCAGCTTGGTTTGGCCGGGAGAGAACACCGGGGAGCTGTTTTTT
TRBV6-2/TRBV6-3	TRBJ2-3	few	TRBD2	CASSYSSGMDTQYF	TGTGCCAGCAGTTATTCCAGCGGGATGGATACGCAGTATTTT
TRBV4-1	TRBJ1-4	NA	NA	CASSQTGPATNEKLFF	TGCGCCAGCAGCCAAACAGGGCCTGCAACTAATGAAAAACTGTTTTTT
TRBV6-5	TRBJ1-5	NA	NA	CASKGGQGQPQHF	TGTGCCAGCAAAGGGGGGCAGGGTCAGCCCCAGCATTTT
TRBV27	TRBJ2-1	NA	NA	CASSLLRESNEQFF	TGTGCCAGCAGTTTACTTAGAGAGTCGAATGAGCAGTTCTTC
TRBV5-1	TRBJ1-1	NA	NA	CAGSWKHGNTEAFF	TGCGCCGGCAGCTGGAAACACGGGAACACTGAAGCTTTCTTT
TRBV11-2	TRBJ2-7	few	NA	CASSLDLGGMGYEQYF	TGTGCCAGCAGCTTAGATCTAGGAGGGATGGGCTACGAGCAGTACTTC
TRBV27	TRBJ1-4	NA	NA	CASASEGLGNEKLFF	TGTGCCAGCGCATCAGAGGGACTGGGTAATGAAAAACTGTTTTTT
TRBV24-1	TRBJ2-4	NA	TRBD2	CATSDSTSGRYNEQYF	TGTGCCACCAGTGATTCGACTAGCGGAAGATACAATGAGCAGTACTTC
TRBV10-3	TRBJ2-7	few	NA	CAISESVDSYEQYF	TGTGCCATCAGTGAGTCCGTGGACTCCTACGAGCAGTACTTC
TRBV7-8	TRBJ1-4	NA	TRBD1	CASSLRYRGNEKLFF	TGTGCCAGCAGCTTACGGTACAGGGGGAATGAAAAACTGTTTTTT
TRBV5-1	TRBJ1-1	NA	NA	CASSSIPGTPSEAFF	TGCGCCAGCAGCTCTATCCCCGGGACACCCTCTGAAGCTTTCTTT
TRBV3-1	TRBJ2-3	NA	TRBD1	CASSHNPGQSTDTQYF	TGTGCCAGCAGCCACAATCCGGGACAGAGCACAGATACGCAGTATTTT
TRBV29-1	TRBJ2-3	many	TRBD2	CSVAGLGGDTQYF	TGCAGCGTTGCGGGACTAGGGGGGGATACGCAGTATTTT
TRBV6-5	TRBJ2-7	NA	TRBD2	CASRFTRGTQREGREQYF	TGTGCCAGCAGATTCACCCGAGGAACGCAACGGGAGGGAAGGGAGCAGTACTTC
TRBV18	TRBJ2-6	NA	NA	CASSPSAYPSGANVLTF	TGTGCCAGCTCACCATCAGCTTACCCTTCTGGGGCCAACGTCCTGACTTTC
TRBV27	TRBJ1-2	NA	TRBD1	CASRETGVANYGYTF	TGTGCCAGCAGAGAGACAGGGGTTGCCAACTATGGCTACACCTTC
TRBV3-1	TRBJ2-1	NA	NA	CASSQDWGATQFF	TGTGCCAGCAGCCAAGATTGGGGGGCGACCCAGTTCTTC
TRBV15	TRBJ2-3	many	NA	CATSPSGKLSDTQYF	TGTGCCACCAGCCCCTCGGGGAAATTGTCAGATACGCAGTATTTT
TRBV5-1	TRBJ2-4	few	NA	CASSLVTGRNIQYF	TGCGCCAGCAGCTTGGTTACAGGGAGAAACATTCAGTACTTC
TRBV25-1	TRBJ1-1	NA	NA	CASSDKGGNTEAFF	TGTGCCAGCAGTGACAAGGGGGGGAACACTGAAGCTTTCTTT
TRBV2	TRBJ1-1	once	TRBD1	CASSALRTGLEAFF	TGTGCCAGCAGTGCCCTACGGACAGGGTTGGAAGCCTTCTTT
TRBV29-1	TRBJ2-3	many	NA	CSVEVPAPDTQYF	TGCAGCGTTGAAGTTCCAGCCCCAGATACGCAGTATTTT